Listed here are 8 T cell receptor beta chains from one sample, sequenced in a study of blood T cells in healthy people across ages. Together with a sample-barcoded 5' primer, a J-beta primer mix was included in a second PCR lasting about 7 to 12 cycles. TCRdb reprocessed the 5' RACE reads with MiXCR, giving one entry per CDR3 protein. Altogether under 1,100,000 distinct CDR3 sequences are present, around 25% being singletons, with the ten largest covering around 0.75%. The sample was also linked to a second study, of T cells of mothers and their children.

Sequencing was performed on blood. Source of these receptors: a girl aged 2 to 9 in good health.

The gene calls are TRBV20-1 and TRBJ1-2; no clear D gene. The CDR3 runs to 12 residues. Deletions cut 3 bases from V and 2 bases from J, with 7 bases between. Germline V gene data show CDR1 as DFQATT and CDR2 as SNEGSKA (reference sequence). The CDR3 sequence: CSASWQNYGYTF. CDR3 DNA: TGCAGTGCTAGTTGGCAGAACTATGGCTACACCTTC.

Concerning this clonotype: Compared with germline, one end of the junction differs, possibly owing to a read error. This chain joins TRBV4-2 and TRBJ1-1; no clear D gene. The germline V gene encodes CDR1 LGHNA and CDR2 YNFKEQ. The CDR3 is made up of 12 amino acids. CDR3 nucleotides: TGTGCCAGCGGCCAAGACCCGACAGAAGCTTTCTTT. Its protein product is CASGQDPTEAFF.

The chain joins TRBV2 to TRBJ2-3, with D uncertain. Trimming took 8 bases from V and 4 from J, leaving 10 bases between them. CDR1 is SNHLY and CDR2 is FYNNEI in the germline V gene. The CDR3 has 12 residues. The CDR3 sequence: CASSQWPDTQYF. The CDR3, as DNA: TGTGCCAGCTCTCAGTGGCCAGATACGCAGTATTTT.

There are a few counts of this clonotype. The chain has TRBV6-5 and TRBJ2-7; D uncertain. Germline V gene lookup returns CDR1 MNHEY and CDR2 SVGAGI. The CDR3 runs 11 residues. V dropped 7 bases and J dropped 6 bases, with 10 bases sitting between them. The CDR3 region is CASTVNGEQYF. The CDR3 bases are TGTGCCAGCACCGTAAACGGCGAGCAGTACTTC.

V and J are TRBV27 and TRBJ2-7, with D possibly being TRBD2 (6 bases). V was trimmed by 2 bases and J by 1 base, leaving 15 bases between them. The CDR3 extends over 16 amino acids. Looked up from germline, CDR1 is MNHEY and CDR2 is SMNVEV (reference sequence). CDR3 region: CASSLIGRGGSYEQYF. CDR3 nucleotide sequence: TGTGCCAGCAGTTTAATCGGGCGTGGAGGGTCCTACGAGCAGTACTTC.

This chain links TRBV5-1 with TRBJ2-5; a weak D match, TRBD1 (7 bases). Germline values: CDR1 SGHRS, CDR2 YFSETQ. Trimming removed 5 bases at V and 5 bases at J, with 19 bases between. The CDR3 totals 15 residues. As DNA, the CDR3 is TGCGCCAGCAGACAAGACAGGGAGGTTCGGGAGACCCAGTACTTC. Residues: CASRQDREVRETQYF.

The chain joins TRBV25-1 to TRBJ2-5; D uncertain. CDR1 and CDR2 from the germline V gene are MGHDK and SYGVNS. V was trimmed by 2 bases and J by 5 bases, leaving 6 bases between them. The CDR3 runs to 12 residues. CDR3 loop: CASSELMETQYF. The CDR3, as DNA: TGTGCCAGCAGTGAACTTATGGAGACCCAGTACTTC.

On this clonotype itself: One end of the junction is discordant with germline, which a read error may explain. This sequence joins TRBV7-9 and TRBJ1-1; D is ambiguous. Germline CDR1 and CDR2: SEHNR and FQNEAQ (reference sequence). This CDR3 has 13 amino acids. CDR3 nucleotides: TGTGTCAGCAGCTTAGGACCGAACACTGAAGCTTTCTTT. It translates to CVSSLGPNTEAFF.